The 11 T cell receptor beta chains given below trace back to one sample, sequenced in a study of technical replicates of blood from a few donors. The repertoire was sequenced with immunoSEQ multiplex PCR; TCRdb's copy has only in-frame clones and lacks some. The table includes about 88,000 clones, approximately 95% detected once. The sample taken for sequencing was T cells isolated from PBMCs. The receptors stem from a human donor in good health.

J is TRBJ2-3 and V is TRBV2; D ambiguous. Trimming took off 2 bases at V and 6 bases at J, with 15 bases between the two ends. The germline V gene encodes CDR1 SNHLY and CDR2 FYNNEI. The CDR3 is made up of 15 amino acids. The CDR3 spells CASSEYPSDRDTQYF. The CDR3 DNA sequence: TGTGCCAGCAGTGAATACCCTTCTGATCGGGATACGCAGTATTTT.

This sequence joins TRBV19 and TRBJ1-2; TRBD1 matches at 10 bases. V lost 3 bases and J lost 5; bases outside the gene matches: 9. The CDR3 is 16 residues long. Per germline, CDR1 LNHDA and CDR2 SQIVND (reference sequence). CDR3 protein: CASSIRGQGDPYGYTF. CDR3 nucleotides: TGTGCCAGTAGTATCCGCGGACAGGGGGACCCTTATGGCTACACCTTC.

The chain recombines TRBV7-2 with TRBJ1-1, with D uncertain. V lost 2 bases, J lost 0 bases, and 16 bases lay in between. The CDR3 has 17 residues. The V gene's germline CDR1 is SGHTA and CDR2 FQGNSA. The CDR3 sequence: CASSLLRLGFMNTEAFF. The CDR3 region has the DNA TGTGCCAGCAGCTTACTCCGTCTAGGTTTCATGAACACTGAAGCTTTCTTT.

The rearrangement uses TRBV7-3 and TRBJ2-1; no reliable D call. Trimming removed 4 bases from V and 7 bases from J, with 17 bases in between. This CDR3 contains 15 residues. CDR1 SGHTA and CDR2 FQGTGA come from the germline V gene. The chain's CDR3 is CASSSISSRSNEQFF. The CDR3 nucleotides read TGTGCCAGCAGCTCCATCTCTAGTCGTTCGAATGAGCAGTTCTTC.

The gene calls are TRBV6-5 and TRBJ1-2; D remains unclear. The length of the CDR3 is 14 residues. Germline V lookup: CDR1 MNHEY, CDR2 SVGAGI. V lost 5 bases to trimming and J lost 4 bases, with 14 bases between them. The CDR3 sequence is CASSPLSEGYGYTF. The CDR3 region has the DNA TGTGCCAGCAGTCCCCTCTCCGAGGGCTATGGCTACACCTTC.

V gene TRBV29-1 combines with J gene TRBJ2-3; TRBD1 aligns across 7 bases. CDR3 length: 14 residues. Trimming cost V 5 bases and J 4 bases; bases outside gene matches: 9. Germline lookup yields CDR1 SQVTM and CDR2 ANQGSEA. CDR3 bases: TGCAGCGTTTCTACCGGGACAGTTTCAGATACGCAGTATTTT. Amino acid sequence: CSVSTGTVSDTQYF.

The chain recombines TRBV19 with TRBJ2-2, with a tentative D call TRBD1 (5 bases). V was shortened by 5 bases and J by 7 bases, with 5 bases between the two germline ends. Germline values: CDR1 LNHDA, CDR2 SQIVND (reference sequence). The CDR3 totals 11 residues. The CDR3 spells CASSQGGELFF. The CDR3, as DNA: TGTGCCAGTAGTCAGGGCGGGGAGCTGTTTTTT.

The V gene is TRBV10-3, the J gene TRBJ2-5; D may be TRBD1 (5 bases). This CDR3 is built from 13 residues. Germline loops: CDR1 ENHRY, CDR2 SYGVKD. V lost 5 bases to trimming and J lost 5 bases, with 12 bases between them. The CDR3 protein is CAISPRGPETQYF. The DNA for the CDR3 is TGTGCCATCAGTCCAAGGGGCCCGGAGACCCAGTACTTC.

V gene TRBV19 combines with J gene TRBJ1-3, with D perhaps TRBD1 (5 bases). This CDR3 region has 14 residues. Germline values: CDR1 LNHDA, CDR2 SQIVND (reference sequence). V was pared by 10 bases and J by 0 bases, with 13 bases between. The CDR3 DNA reads as TGTGCCACTGACACAGGAGTCTCTGGAAACACCATATATTTT. Residues: CATDTGVSGNTIYF.

The chain combines TRBV7-2 with TRBJ1-2, with 8 nucleotides matching TRBD1. J gave up 7 bases and V 5 bases, and 12 bases lay outside the gene matches. In germline, CDR1 is SGHTA, CDR2 FQGNSA. CDR3 size: 15 residues. The CDR3 here is CASSNQQGAGGGYTF. DNA of the CDR3: TGTGCCAGCAGCAACCAGCAGGGGGCCGGAGGTGGCTACACCTTC. Together with reference TRBV7-2 and TRBJ1-2, the CDR3 gives the full variable domain: GAGVSQSPSNKVTEKGKDVELRCDPISGHTALYWYRQSLGQGLEFLIYFQGNSAPDKSGLPSDRFSAERTGGSVSTLTIQRTQQEDSAVYLCASSNQQGAGGGYTFGSGTRLTVV.

The rearrangement joins TRBV15 to TRBJ2-1, with TRBD2 as a possible D gene (7 bases). The length of the CDR3 is 14 residues. Germline V CDR1 and CDR2: LNHNV, YYDKDF (reference sequence). V dropped 8 bases and J dropped 8 bases, with 19 bases sitting between them. The CDR3 nucleotides read TGTGCCACCGGGTCGGGGGGCCTCGTCGATGAGCAGTTCTTC. Encoded protein: CATGSGGLVDEQFF.